This is a list of T cell receptor beta chains from one sample in a study of T cell changes during pregnancy in multiple sclerosis. TCRdb's table, derived via immunoSEQ multiplex PCR, lists solely in-frame clones and lacks some. Among over 55,000 clones listed, 75% to 90% were seen once. Specimen: peripheral blood, collected after pregnancy. Receptors were obtained from a female donor in good health, enrolled as a control in a pregnancy study. Each CDR3 is given with its conserved first and last residue. The order of the fields is J gene, D gene, V gene, clone size, CDR3 DNA, CDR3 protein. The D gene is left open where the match is weak. Clone size is not always given. Where it is, it says once, few, many or a class for expanded clones.

TRBJ1-2	-	TRBV23-1	-	TGCGCCGGGGGGGGGTCCTATGGCTACACCTTC	CAGGGSYGYTF
TRBJ2-5	TRBD2	TRBV27	-	TGTGCCAGCAGTTCGCGACAGGAGCTAGCGGGGGGGGGTCAAGAGACCCAGTACTTC	CASSSRQELAGGGQETQYF
TRBJ2-4	TRBD2	TRBV5-5	once	TGTGCCAGCAGCAGGCAGGTAGCGGGAGAGTCGGGAAACATTCAGTACTTC	CASSRQVAGESGNIQYF
TRBJ2-7	TRBD2	TRBV13	-	TGTGCCAGCAGCCTCCCAGATAGCGGGACGGACTACGAGCAGTACTTC	CASSLPDSGTDYEQYF
TRBJ2-5	TRBD1	TRBV13	-	TGTGCCAGCAGTGGGCAGACAGGGAAAACCCAGTACTTC	CASSGQTGKTQYF
TRBJ2-7	-	TRBV7-8	-	TGTGCCAGCAGTTCCCACGCGCGCGTCTACGAGCAGTACTTC	CASSSHARVYEQYF
TRBJ2-1	-	TRBV5-1	-	TGCGCCAGCAGCTTCCAGACAGGCTCCTACAATGAGCAGTTCTTC	CASSFQTGSYNEQFF
TRBJ1-2	-	TRBV6-5	-	TGTGCCAGCAGTACTCAGACAGGCCGGAGTCCGAGCTACACCTTC	CASSTQTGRSPSYTF
TRBJ1-1	TRBD1	TRBV5-5	-	TGTGCCAGCACCCGGACAGGAATGAACACTGAAGCTTTCTTT	CASTRTGMNTEAFF
TRBJ2-2	-	TRBV7-8	-	TGTGCCAGCAGTGCCACCAGACAGAGGAACACCGGGGAGCTGTTTTTT	CASSATRQRNTGELFF
TRBJ2-3	-	TRBV30	-	TGTGCCTGGAGTCCAGGGGGCACAGATACGCAGTATTTT	CAWSPGGTDTQYF
TRBJ2-3	TRBD2	TRBV4-1	once	TGCGCCAGCAGCCAAGATCGGGCGGGAGGGCCGTTGACAGATACGCAGTATTTT	CASSQDRAGGPLTDTQYF
TRBJ2-2	TRBD2	TRBV4-1	-	TGCGCCAGCAGCCTCATTCTCGGGGGGTTAAACACCGGGGAGCTGTTTTTT	CASSLILGGLNTGELFF
TRBJ2-7	-	TRBV6-5	-	TGTGCCAGCAGTTACGCGTTCGAGCAGTACTTC	CASSYAFEQYF
TRBJ2-2	-	TRBV11-2	-	TGTGCCAGCAGCTTAGGGCGGGGAACCGGGGAGCTGTTTTTT	CASSLGRGTGELFF
TRBJ2-1	-	TRBV7-5	-	TGTGCCAGAAGCACGTCGGTAGCGGAGGCCTACAATGAGCAGTTCTTC	CARSTSVAEAYNEQFF
TRBJ2-7	TRBD2	TRBV19	-	TGTGCCAGTCGGACTAGCGGGGGTTCCTACGAGCAGTACTTC	CASRTSGGSYEQYF
TRBJ2-2	-	TRBV27	-	TGTGCCAGCAGACCGACTGCGAACACCGGGGAGCTGTTTTTT	CASRPTANTGELFF
TRBJ2-2	-	TRBV5-3	-	TGTGCCAGAAGCTTGAACAGGGTCCAAGGGGAGCTGTTTTTT	CARSLNRVQGELFF
TRBJ1-1	-	TRBV27	few	TGTGCCAGCAGCTCCCCGGGAGTAAGGAACACTGAAGCTTTCTTT	CASSSPGVRNTEAFF